This record looks at one T cell receptor (beta chain) sequence and its context. This clone was counted many times. Its binding antigen is unknown. Within one base of it there is no much larger clone, and no base qualities were kept. For CDR1 and CDR2, the germline V gene lists MDHEN and SYDVKM. Between the V and J ends, shortened by 8 bases and 6 bases respectively, the junction contains 16 bases. Including the terminal cysteine and phenylalanine, the CDR3 comprises 13 residues. Just the 39-base CDR3 DNA is kept, in frame starting at base 1. All of the isolated RNA was reverse transcribed with the High Capacity cDNA Reverse Transcription Kit, so expressed TCRB transcripts were sequenced. Naive, central memory and regulatory T cell samples underwent deep immunoSEQ sequencing, averaging about 3.57 million total reads per sample. After sorted cells were lysed in RLT buffer, RNA was extracted with DNase-treated RNeasy Micro or Mini kits, with the choice depending on cell number. To prevent cross-contamination, every cell subset was processed on its own, while patient and healthy donor samples were processed together. The immunoSEQ multiplex PCR was used to amplify TCRB sequences from cDNA, generating 87-bp fragments that spanned the CDR3 region. Sequencing of the amplicons was done on the Illumina HiSeq platform. In the source study's methods: Synthetic template baselines were used to correct PCR bias computationally, reads within Hamming distance 2 were collapsed, and singletons that could not be merged were discarded. Reads were aligned against IMGT to assign V, D and J genes, CDR3 length and insertions or deletions at six rearrangement sites. Within each subset, clonotype counts were normalized to sorted cell number, and only after that were true diversity and Gini coefficients computed with the tcR R package. The overlap coefficient, calculated on TCRB nucleotide sequences, was used to quantify repertoire sharing. In TCRdb, the immuneACCESS table is reduced to in-frame sequences with V and J assigned. These tables do not hold every clone; where another copy was compared, an unresolved V gene accounts for under half, and the others remain unexplained. That table supplies the V and J calls and clone size; D and trimming were determined from the DNA. The sample data list 400,000 or so clones, and around 9.6% of these were observed just once. About 0.64% of the sample is held by the ten biggest clonotypes.

The source of the sample is a study of beta chain features in type 1 diabetes (dated by TCRdb to 2016 to 2018). Study-level background: Patients and healthy donors did not differ in mean age, gender distribution, total cell number or subset yield. Regulatory and stem cell-like memory subsets were isolated from only 8 patients and about eight healthy donors, whereas naive and central memory subsets came from all 30 or so donors. Across all samples, some 110,000,000 sorted cells were examined, and cell number per subset correlated strongly with RNA yield. In the study, recently diagnosed type 1 diabetes patients and matched healthy donors were compared on the TCRB repertoires of their sorted circulating CD4+ T cell subsets.

Each donor gave one peripheral blood draw, averaging around 120 mL, which was collected into heparinised tubes. Using a panel that included CD45RO, CCR7, CD25, CD127, CD95 and CD27, naive, central memory, regulatory and stem cell-like memory CD4+ T cells were sorted on a BD FACSAria II. All sorted populations exceeded 95% purity. PBMCs were isolated immediately by Lymphoprep density gradient centrifugation and stained directly without culture. Samples were stained and sorted in pairs, with one healthy donor and one patient per experiment, so that batch effects were minimized. Here is what the overall study found, with its caveats: Shorter templates might be favored by PCR, yet because patient and control samples were amplified and corrected together, any such skew would affect both groups equally. A moderate but significant shortening of TCRB CDR3 length was observed in type 1 diabetes patients in all four CD4+ subsets. Naive, central memory and regulatory TCRB repertoires appeared to be more alike among patients than among healthy donors. Because cDNA was sequenced instead of genomic DNA, highly expressing activated cells could be over-represented, though the groups showed no difference in activation or CD3 levels. Patients with type 1 diabetes made fewer insertions and deleted more nucleotides at VDJ recombination sites, implying thymic rearrangement abnormalities. Only small numbers of individuals were included in the HLA sub-analyses, which left unresolved whether HLA type had any influence on TCRB rearrangement.

The chain employs TRBV28 and TRBJ1-1; the D gene is possibly TRBD1, with 5 bases matching. Source material: central memory CD4+ T cells from blood. This receptor was obtained from a man in his thirties or forties with type 1 diabetes. The nucleotide sequence is given as TGTGCCAGCGGCAGGGCCAAATTCCCTGAAGCTTTCTTT. Protein translation: CASGRAKFPEAFF.